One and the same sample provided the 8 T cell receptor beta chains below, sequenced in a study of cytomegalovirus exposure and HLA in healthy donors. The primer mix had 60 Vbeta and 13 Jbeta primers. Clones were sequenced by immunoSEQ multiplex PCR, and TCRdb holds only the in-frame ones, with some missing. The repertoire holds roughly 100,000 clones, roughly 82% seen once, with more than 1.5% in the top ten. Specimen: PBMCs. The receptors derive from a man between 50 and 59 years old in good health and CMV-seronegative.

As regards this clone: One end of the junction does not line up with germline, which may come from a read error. DNA for the CDR3: TGTTCCAGCAGCATCCGGGAACTCTCCACCGGGGAGCTGTTTTTT. As protein: CSSSIRELSTGELFF. This sequence joins TRBV7-9 and TRBJ2-2; D is perhaps TRBD2 (5 bases). The germline V gene has CDR1 SEHNR and CDR2 FQNEAQ (reference sequence). The CDR3 runs to 15 residues.

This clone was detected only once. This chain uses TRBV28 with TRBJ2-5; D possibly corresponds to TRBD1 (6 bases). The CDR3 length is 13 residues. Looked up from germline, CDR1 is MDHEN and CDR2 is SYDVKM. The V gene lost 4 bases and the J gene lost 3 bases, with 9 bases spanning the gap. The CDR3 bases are TGTGCCAGCAGTTCAGGGGCTAAAGAGACCCAGTACTTC. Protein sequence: CASSSGAKETQYF.

The CDR3, as DNA: TGTGCCAGCAGTTTCCCCTCCGGCAGGCAAGGTGATTCACCCCTCCACTTT. Amino acid sequence: CASSFPSGRQGDSPLHF. The V and J genes are TRBV27 and TRBJ1-6; D is ambiguous. Germline CDR1 reads MNHEY; CDR2 reads SMNVEV (reference sequence). The CDR3 extends over 17 amino acids. Trimming took off 3 bases at V and 8 bases at J, with 20 bases between the two ends.

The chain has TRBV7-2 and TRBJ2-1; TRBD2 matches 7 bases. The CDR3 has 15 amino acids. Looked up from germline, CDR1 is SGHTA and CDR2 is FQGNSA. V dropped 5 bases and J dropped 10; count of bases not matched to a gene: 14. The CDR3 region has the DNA TGTGCCAGCAGCCATAGAACTGGGAGGGCTAGCGAGCAGTTCTTC. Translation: CASSHRTGRASEQFF.

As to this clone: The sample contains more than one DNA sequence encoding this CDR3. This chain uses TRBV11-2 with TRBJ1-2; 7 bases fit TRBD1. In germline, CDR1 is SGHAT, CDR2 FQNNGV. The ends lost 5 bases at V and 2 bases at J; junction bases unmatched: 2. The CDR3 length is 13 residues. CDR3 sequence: CASSPQGNYGYTF. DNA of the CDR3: TGTGCCAGCAGCCCACAGGGGAACTATGGCTACACCTTC.

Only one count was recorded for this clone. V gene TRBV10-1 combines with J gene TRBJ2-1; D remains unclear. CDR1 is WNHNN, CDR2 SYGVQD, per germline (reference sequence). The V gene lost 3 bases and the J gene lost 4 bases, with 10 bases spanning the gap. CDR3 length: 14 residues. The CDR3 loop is CASSDRVSYNEQFF. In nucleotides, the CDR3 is TGCGCCAGCAGTGATCGGGTCTCGTACAATGAGCAGTTCTTC.

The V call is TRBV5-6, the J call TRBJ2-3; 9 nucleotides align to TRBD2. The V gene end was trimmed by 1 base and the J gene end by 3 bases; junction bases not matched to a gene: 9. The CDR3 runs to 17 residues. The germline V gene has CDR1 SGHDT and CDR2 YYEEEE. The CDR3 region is CASSLLVASGVTDTQYF. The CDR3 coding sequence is TGTGCCAGCAGCTTGTTGGTGGCTAGCGGGGTAACAGATACGCAGTATTTT.

The CDR3 bases are TGTGCCAGCAGCCAAAGCCGGGTCGAAAGTGAAGCTTTCTTT. Translating it yields CASSQSRVESEAFF. The rearrangement uses TRBV7-2 and TRBJ1-1; no reliable D call. The CDR3 has 14 residues. V was pared by 5 bases and J by 7 bases, with 17 bases between. Germline CDR1 reads SGHTA; CDR2 reads FQGNSA.